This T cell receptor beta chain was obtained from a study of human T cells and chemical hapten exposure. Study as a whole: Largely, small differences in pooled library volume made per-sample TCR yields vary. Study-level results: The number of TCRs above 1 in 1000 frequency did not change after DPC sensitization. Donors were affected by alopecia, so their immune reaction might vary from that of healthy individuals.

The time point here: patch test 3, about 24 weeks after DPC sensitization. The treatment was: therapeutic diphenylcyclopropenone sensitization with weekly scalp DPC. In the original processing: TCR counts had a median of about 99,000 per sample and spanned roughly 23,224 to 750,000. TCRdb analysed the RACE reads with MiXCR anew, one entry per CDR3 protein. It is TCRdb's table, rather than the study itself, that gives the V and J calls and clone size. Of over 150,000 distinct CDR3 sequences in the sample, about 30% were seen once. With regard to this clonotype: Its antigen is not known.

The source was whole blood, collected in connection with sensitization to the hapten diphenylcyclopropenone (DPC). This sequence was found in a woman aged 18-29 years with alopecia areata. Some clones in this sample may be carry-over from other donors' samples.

The CDR3 nucleotides read TGTGCCAGCAGCTCCTCCGGGACAGCCTATGGCTACACCTTC. Protein sequence: CASSSSGTAYGYTF. The chain joins TRBV7-9 to TRBJ1-2; 7 bases are a match to TRBD1. The CDR3 is 14 residues long. With V trimmed by 4 bases and J by 4 bases, 6 bases remained unmatched. CDR1 and CDR2 (germline): SEHNR, FQNEAQ (reference sequence).